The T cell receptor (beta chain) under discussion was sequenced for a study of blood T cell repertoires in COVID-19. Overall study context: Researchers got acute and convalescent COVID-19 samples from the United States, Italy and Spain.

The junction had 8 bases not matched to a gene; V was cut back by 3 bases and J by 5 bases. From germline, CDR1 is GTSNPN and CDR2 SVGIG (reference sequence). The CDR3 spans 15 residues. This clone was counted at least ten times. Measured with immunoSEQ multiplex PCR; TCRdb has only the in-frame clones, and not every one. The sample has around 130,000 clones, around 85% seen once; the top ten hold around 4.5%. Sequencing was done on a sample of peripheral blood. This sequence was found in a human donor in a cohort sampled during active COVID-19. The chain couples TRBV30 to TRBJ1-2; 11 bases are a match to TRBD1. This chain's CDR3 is CAWSTGQGAIYGYTF. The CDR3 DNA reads TGTGCCTGGAGCACCGGACAGGGGGCCATATATGGCTACACCTTC. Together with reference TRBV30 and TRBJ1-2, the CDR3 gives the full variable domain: SQTIHQWPATLVQPVGSPLSLECTVEGTSNPNLYWYRQAAGRGLQLLFYSVGIGQISSEVPQNLSASRPQDRQFILSSKKLLLSDSGFYLCAWSTGQGAIYGYTFGSGTRLTVV.